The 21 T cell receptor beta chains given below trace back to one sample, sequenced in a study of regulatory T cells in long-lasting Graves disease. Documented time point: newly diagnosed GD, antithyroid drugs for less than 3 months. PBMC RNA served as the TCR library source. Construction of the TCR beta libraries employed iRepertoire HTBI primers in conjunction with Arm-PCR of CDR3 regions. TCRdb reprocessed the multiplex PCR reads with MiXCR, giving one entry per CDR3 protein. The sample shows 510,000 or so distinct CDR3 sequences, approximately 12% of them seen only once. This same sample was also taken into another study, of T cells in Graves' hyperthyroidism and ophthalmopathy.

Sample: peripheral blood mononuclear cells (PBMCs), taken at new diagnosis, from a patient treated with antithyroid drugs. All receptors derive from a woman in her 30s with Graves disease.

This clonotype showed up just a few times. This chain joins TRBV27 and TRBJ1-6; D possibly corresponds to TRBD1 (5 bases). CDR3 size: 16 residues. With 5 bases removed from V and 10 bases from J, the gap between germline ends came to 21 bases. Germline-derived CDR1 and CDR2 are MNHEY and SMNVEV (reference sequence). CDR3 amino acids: CASSLGGGGSYSPLHF. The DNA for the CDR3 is TGTGCCAGCAGTCTGGGGGGGGGAGGTAGCTACTCACCCCTCCACTTT.

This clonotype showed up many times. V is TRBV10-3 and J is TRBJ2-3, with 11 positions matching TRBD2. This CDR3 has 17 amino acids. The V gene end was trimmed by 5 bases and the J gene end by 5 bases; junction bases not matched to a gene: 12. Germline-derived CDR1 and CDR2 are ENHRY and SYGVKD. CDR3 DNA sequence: TGTGCCATCAGTTCTAGCGGGAGGCCTCGAGGCAGAGATACGCAGTATTTT. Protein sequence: CAISSSGRPRGRDTQYF.

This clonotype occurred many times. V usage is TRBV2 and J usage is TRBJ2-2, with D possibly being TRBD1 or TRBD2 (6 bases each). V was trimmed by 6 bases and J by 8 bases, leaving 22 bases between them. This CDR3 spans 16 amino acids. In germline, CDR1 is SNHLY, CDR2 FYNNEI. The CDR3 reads CASRGGHTPNRGELFF. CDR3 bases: TGTGCCAGCAGGGGGGGACACACACCCAATCGGGGGGAGCTGTTTTTT.

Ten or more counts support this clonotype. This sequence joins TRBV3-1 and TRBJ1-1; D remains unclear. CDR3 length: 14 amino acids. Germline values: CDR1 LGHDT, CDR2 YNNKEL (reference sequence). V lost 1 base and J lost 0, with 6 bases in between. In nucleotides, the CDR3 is TGTGCCAGCAGCCAAGGCTGGTTGAACACTGAAGCTTTCTTT. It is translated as CASSQGWLNTEAFF.

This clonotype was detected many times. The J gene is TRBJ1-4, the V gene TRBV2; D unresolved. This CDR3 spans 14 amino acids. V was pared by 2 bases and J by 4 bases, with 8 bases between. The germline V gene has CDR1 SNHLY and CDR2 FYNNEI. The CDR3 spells CASSERRDNEKLFF. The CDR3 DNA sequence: TGTGCCAGCAGTGAAAGGAGGGATAATGAAAAACTGTTTTTT.

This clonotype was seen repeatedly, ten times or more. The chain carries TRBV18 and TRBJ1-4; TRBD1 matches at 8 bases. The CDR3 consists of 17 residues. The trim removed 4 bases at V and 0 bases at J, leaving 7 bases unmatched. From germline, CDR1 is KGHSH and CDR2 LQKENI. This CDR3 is CASSRSGQGATNEKLFF. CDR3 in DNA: TGTGCCAGCTCACGGAGTGGACAGGGTGCAACTAATGAAAAACTGTTTTTT.

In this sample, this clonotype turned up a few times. This CDR3 is CASSPIDRGWANEKLFF. CDR3 in DNA: TGTGCCAGTAGTCCCATCGACAGGGGGTGGGCTAATGAAAAACTGTTTTTT. V is TRBV19 and J is TRBJ1-4, with 9 bases fitting TRBD1. Germline V gene data show CDR1 as LNHDA and CDR2 as SQIVND (reference sequence). V shed 5 bases, J shed 3 bases, and the junction held 10 bases outside the gene matches. The CDR3 has 17 amino acids.

The CDR3 protein is CASSLQGRDTDTQYF. In nucleotides, the CDR3 is TGCGCCAGCAGCCTACAAGGGCGTGACACAGATACGCAGTATTTT. V usage is TRBV4-3 and J usage is TRBJ2-3, with D uncertain. Germline V gene data show CDR1 as LGHNA and CDR2 as YSLEER. The V gene lost 4 bases and the J gene lost 2 bases, with 13 bases spanning the gap. This CDR3 comprises 15 residues.

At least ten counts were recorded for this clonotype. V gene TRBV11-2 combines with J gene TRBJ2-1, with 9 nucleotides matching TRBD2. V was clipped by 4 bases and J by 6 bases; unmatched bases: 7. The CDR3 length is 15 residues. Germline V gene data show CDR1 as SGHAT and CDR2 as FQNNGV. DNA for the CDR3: TGTGCCAGCAGCTCCTGGACTAGCGACACCAATGAGCAGTTCTTC. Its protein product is CASSSWTSDTNEQFF.

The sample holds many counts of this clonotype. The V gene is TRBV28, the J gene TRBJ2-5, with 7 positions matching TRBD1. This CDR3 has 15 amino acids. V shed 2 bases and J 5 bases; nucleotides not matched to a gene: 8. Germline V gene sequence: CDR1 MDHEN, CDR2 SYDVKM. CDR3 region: CASSLLPTGTETQYF. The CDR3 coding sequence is TGTGCCAGCAGTTTACTTCCGACAGGGACGGAGACCCAGTACTTC. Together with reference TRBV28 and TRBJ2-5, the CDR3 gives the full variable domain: DVKVTQSSRYLVKRTGEKVFLECVQDMDHENMFWYRQDPGLGLRLIYFSYDVKMKEKGDIPEGYSVSREKKERFSLILESASTNQTSMYLCASSLLPTGTETQYFGPGTRLLVL.

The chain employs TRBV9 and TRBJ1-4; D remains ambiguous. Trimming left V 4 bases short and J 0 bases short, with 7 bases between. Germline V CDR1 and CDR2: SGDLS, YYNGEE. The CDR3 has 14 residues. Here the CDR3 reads CASSRLTTNEKLFF. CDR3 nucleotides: TGTGCCAGCAGCCGGCTTACAACTAATGAAAAACTGTTTTTT.

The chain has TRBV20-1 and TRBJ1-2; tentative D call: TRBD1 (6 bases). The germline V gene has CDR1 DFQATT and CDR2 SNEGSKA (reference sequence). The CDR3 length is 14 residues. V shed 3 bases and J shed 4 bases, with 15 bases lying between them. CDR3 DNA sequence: TGCAGTGCTAGTGATGGGGGGCCGGGCTATGGCTACACCTTC. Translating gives CSASDGGPGYGYTF.

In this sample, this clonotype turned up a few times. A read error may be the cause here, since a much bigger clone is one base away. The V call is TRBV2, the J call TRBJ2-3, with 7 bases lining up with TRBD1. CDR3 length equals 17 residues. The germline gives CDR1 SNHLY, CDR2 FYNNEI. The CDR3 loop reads CASSNNKQGLSTDAQYF. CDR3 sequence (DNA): TGTGCCAGCAGTAACAATAAACAGGGGTTGAGCACAGATGCGCAGTATTTT.

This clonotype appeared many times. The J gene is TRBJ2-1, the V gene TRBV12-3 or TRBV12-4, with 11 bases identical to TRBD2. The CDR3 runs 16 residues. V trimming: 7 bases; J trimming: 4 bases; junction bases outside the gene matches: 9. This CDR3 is CASTRRLAGTYNEQFF. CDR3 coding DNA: TGTGCCAGCACTCGACGACTAGCGGGAACGTACAATGAGCAGTTCTTC.

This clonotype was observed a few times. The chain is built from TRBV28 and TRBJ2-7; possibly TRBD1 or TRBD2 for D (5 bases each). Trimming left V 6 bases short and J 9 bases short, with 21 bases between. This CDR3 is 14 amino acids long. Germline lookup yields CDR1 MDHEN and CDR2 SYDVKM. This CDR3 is CASRPPGAGGGQYF. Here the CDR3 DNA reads TGTGCCAGCAGACCCCCCGGGGCGGGTGGGGGGCAGTACTTC. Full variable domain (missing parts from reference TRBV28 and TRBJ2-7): DVKVTQSSRYLVKRTGEKVFLECVQDMDHENMFWYRQDPGLGLRLIYFSYDVKMKEKGDIPEGYSVSREKKERFSLILESASTNQTSMYLCASRPPGAGGGQYFGPGTRLTVT.

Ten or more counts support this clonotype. CDR3: CASSLLGFVMNTEAFF. In DNA form, the CDR3 reads TGTGCCAGCAGCCTCCTTGGGTTTGTGATGAACACTGAAGCTTTCTTT. The chain uses TRBV5-8 and TRBJ1-1, with D uncertain. Trimming took 4 bases from V and 0 from J, leaving 16 bases between them. Germline V gives CDR1 SGHTS, CDR2 YDEGEE. The CDR3 consists of 16 residues.

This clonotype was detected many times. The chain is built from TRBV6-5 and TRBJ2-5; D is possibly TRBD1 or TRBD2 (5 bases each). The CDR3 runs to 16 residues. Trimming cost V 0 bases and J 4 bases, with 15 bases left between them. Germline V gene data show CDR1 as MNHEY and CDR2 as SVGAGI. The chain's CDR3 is CASSYSRGEQRETQYF. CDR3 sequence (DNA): TGTGCCAGCAGTTACTCGAGAGGGGAGCAGAGAGAGACCCAGTACTTC.

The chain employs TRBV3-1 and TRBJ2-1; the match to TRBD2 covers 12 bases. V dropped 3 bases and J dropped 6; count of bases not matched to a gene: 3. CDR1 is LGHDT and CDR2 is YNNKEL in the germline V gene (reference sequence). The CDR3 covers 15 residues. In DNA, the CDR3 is TGTGCCAGCAGCCAGCTAGCGGGAGGGCCCAATGAGCAGTTCTTC. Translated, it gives CASSQLAGGPNEQFF.

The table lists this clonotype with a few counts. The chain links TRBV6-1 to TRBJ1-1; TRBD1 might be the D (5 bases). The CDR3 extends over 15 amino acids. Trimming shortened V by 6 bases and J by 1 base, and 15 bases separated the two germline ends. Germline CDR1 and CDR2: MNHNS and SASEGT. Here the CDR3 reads CASSPSGLGNTEAFF. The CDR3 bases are TGTGCCAGCAGCCCCTCGGGACTCGGGAACACTGAAGCTTTCTTT.

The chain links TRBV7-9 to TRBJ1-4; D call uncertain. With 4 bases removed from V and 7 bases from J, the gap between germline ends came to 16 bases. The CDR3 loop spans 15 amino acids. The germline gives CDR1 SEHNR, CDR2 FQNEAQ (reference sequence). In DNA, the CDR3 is TGTGCCAGCAGCTCCGGCGTAGGTAGCGGTGAAAAACTGTTTTTT. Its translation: CASSSGVGSGEKLFF.

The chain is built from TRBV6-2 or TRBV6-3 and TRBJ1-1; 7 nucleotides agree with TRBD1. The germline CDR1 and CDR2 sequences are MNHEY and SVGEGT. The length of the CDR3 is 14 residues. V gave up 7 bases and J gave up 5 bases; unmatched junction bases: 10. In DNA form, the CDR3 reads TGTGCCAGCACACGACAGGGACTCCTTACTGAAGCTTTCTTT. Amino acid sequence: CASTRQGLLTEAFF.